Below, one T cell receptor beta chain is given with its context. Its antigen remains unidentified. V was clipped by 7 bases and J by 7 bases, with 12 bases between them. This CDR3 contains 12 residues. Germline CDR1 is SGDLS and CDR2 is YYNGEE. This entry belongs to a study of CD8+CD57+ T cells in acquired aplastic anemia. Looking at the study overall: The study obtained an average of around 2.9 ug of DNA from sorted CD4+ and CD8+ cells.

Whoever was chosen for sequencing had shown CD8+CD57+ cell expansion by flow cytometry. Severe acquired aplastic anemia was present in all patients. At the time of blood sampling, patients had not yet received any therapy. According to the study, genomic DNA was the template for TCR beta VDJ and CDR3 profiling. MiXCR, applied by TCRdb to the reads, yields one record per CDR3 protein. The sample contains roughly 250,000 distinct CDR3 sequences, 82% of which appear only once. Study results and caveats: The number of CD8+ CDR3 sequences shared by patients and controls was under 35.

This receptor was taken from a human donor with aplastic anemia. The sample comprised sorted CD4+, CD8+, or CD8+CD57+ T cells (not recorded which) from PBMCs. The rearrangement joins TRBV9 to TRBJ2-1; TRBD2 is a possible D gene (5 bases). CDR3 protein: CASGRTGNEQFF. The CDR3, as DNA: TGTGCCAGCGGCCGAACGGGGAATGAGCAGTTCTTC.